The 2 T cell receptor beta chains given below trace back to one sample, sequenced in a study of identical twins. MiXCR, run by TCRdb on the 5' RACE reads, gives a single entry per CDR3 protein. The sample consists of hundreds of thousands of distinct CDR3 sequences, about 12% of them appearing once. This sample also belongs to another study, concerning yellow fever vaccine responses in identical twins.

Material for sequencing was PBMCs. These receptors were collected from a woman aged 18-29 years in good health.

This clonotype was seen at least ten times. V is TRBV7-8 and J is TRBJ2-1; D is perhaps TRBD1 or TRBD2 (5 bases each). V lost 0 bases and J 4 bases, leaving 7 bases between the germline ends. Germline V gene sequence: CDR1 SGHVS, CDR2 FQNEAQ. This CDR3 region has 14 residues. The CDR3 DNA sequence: TGTGCCAGCAGCTTAGCGGGGGAATACAATGAGCAGTTCTTC. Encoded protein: CASSLAGEYNEQFF. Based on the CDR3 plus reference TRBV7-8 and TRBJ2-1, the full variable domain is GAGVSQSPRYKVAKRGQDVALRCDPISGHVSLFWYQQALGQGPEFLTYFQNEAQLDKSGLPSDRFFAERPEGSVSTLKIQRTQQEDSAVYLCASSLAGEYNEQFFGPGTRLTVL.

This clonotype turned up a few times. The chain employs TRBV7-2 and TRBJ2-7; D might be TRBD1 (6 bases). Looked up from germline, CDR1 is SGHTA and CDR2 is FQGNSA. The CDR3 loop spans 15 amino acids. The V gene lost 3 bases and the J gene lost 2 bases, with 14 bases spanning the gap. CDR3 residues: CASSLGPDRTYEQYV. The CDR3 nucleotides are TGTGCCAGCAGCTTGGGCCCTGACAGGACCTACGAGCAGTACGTC.